This T cell receptor (beta chain) was recovered during a study of blood T cell repertoires in COVID-19. Clones were sequenced by immunoSEQ multiplex PCR, and TCRdb holds only the in-frame ones, with some missing. The table lists around 200,000 clones, about four fifths of them singletons. The CDR3 is made up of 15 amino acids. CDR1 and CDR2 (germline): SGHTA, FQGTGA. V lost 4 bases to trimming and J lost 3 bases, with 12 bases between them. This receptor was identified in a woman in her thirties or forties with acute or convalescent COVID-19. Sequenced: peripheral blood. V and J are TRBV7-3 and TRBJ2-2; D perhaps matches TRBD1 (6 bases). The CDR3: CASSSRDTYTGELFF. The DNA of the CDR3 is TGTGCCAGCAGCTCCCGGGACACCTACACCGGGGAGCTGTTTTTT.